The sequence of this TCR beta chain was determined in a study of cytomegalovirus exposure and HLA in healthy donors. Both 60 Vbeta primers and 13 Jbeta primers went into the PCR. TCRdb's copy holds only in-frame clones and misses some; the assay was immunoSEQ multiplex PCR. The sample lists over 130,000 clones, approximately 80% occurring once. The V end was cut by 0 bases, the J end by 4 bases, with 7 bases between. CDR3 length equals 14 residues. Germline V lookup: CDR1 MNHNS, CDR2 SASEGT. For this clone: Its antigen is undetermined.

General observations from the study: Fewer N-insertions than the roughly 630-donor mean were reportedly shown by an Asian-associated ancestry cluster in a later analysis.

The sample consisted of PBMCs. The chain is built from TRBV6-1 and TRBJ1-5; D is undetermined. This receptor was obtained from a male donor in good health and CMV-seronegative. CDR3 in amino acids: CASSEAGRNQPQHF. The CDR3 DNA follows: TGTGCCAGCAGTGAAGCCGGGAGGAATCAGCCCCAGCATTTT.